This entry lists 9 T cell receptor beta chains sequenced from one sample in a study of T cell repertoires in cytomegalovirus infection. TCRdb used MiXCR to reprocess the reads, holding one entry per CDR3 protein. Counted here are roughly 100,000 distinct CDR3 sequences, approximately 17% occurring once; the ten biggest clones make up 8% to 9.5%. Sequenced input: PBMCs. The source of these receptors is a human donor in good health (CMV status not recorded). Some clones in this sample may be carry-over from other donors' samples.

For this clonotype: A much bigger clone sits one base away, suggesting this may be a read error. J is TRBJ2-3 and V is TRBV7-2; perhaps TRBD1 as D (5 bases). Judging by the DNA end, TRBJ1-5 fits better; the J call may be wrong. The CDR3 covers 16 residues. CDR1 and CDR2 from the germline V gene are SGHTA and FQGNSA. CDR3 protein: CASSLARDPGTDTQHF. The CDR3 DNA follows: TGTGCCAGCAGCTTAGCGCGGGACCCGGGTACAGATACGCAGCATTTT.

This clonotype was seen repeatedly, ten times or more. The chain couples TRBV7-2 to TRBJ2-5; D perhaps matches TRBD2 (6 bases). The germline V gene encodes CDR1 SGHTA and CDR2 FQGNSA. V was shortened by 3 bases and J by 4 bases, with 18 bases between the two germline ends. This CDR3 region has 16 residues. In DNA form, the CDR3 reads TGTGCCAGCAGCTTCCCTCCCGGGGGAGATCTAGAGACCCAGTACTTC. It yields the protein CASSFPPGGDLETQYF. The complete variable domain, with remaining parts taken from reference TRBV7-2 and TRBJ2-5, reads GAGVSQSPSNKVTEKGKDVELRCDPISGHTALYWYRQSLGQGLEFLIYFQGNSAPDKSGLPSDRFSAERTGGSVSTLTIQRTQQEDSAVYLCASSFPPGGDLETQYFGPGTRLLVL.

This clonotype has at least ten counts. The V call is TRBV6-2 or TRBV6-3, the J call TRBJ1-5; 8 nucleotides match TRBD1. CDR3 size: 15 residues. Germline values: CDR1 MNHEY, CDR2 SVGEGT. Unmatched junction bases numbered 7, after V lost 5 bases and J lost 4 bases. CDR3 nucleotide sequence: TGTGCCAGCAGTAATAATGGACAGGGTAATCAGCCCCAGCATTTT. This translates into CASSNNGQGNQPQHF.

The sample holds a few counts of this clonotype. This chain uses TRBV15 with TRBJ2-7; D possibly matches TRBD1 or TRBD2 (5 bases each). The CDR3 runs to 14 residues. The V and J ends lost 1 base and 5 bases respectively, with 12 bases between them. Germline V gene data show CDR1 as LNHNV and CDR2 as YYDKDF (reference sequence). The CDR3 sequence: CATSRAGRDHEQYF. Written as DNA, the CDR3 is TGTGCCACCAGCAGAGCCGGCAGGGACCACGAGCAGTACTTC.

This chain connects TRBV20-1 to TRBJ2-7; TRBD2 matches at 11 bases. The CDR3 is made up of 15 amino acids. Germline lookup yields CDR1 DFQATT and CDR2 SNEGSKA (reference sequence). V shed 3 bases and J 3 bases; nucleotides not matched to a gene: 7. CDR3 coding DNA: TGCAGTGCTAGCCTAACTAGCGGGGGAATCTACGAGCAGTACTTC. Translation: CSASLTSGGIYEQYF.

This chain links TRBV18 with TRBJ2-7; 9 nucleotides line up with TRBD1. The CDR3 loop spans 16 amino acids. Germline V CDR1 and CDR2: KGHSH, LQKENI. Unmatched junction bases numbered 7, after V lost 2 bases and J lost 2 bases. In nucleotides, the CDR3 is TGTGCCAGCTCACCATCTGGGACAGGGACCCCCTACGAGCAGTACTTC. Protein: CASSPSGTGTPYEQYF.

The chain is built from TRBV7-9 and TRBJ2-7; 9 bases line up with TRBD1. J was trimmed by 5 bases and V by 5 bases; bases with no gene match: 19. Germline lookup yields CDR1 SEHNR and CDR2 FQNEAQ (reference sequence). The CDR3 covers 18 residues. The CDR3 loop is CASSPRYRDRVGLDEQYF. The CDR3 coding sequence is TGTGCCAGCAGCCCACGTTACCGGGACAGGGTGGGACTGGACGAGCAGTACTTC.

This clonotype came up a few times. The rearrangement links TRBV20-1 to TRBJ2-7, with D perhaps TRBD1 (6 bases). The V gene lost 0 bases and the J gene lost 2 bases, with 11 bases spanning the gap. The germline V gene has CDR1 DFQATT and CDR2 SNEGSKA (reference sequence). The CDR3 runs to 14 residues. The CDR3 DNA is TGCAGTGCTAGAGATCCCAGGGGAACCTACGAGCAGTACTTC. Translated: CSARDPRGTYEQYF.

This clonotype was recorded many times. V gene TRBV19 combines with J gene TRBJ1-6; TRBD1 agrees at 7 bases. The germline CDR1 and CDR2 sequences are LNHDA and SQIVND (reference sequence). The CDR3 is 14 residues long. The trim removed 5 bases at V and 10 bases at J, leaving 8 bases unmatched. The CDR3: CASSWRGRGSPLHF. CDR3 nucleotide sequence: TGTGCCAGTAGTTGGAGGGGGCGCGGGTCACCCCTCCACTTT.